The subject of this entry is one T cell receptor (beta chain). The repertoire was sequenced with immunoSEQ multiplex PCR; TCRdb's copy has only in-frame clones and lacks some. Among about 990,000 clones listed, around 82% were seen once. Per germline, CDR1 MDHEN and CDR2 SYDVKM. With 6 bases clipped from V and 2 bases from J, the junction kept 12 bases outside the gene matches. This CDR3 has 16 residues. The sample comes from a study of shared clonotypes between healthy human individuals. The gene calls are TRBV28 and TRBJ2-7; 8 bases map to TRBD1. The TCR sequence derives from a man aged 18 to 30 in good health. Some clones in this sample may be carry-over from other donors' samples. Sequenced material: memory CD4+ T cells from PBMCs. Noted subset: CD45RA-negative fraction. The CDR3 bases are TGTGCCAGCAGGAAATACTCCGGACAGGGAGCCTACGAGCAGTACTTC. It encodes CASRKYSGQGAYEQYF.